This T cell receptor beta chain was sequenced during a study of T cells in pancreatic ductal adenocarcinoma. The CDR3 consists of 14 residues. The germline CDR1 and CDR2 sequences are SGHNT and YYREEE (reference sequence). The ends were cut back, 0 bases at V and 3 bases at J, with 8 bases in the middle. The selected patients with pancreatic ductal adenocarcinoma had surgery but no neoadjuvant therapy. Points from the study as a whole: Enrichment of CD45RO+ effector over naive T cells in tumors may bias clonality. Tumor and blood clonality did not differ significantly, about 0.1 versus 0.065. The resected cohort was biased toward the minority with early-stage disease. Blood had more productive templates and about 7.9-fold more unique clonotypes than tumor.

For this clone: Its antigen is currently unknown.

Clones were sequenced by immunoSEQ multiplex PCR, and TCRdb holds only the in-frame ones, with some missing. The data contain roughly 100,000 clones, more than 90% of them singletons. The chain couples TRBV5-4 to TRBJ2-3, with D hard to call. This TCR derives from a human donor with pancreatic ductal adenocarcinoma. Sequences were obtained from PBMCs. CDR3 in amino acids: CASSLGGVTDTQYF. DNA for the CDR3: TGTGCCAGCAGCTTGGGCGGCGTAACAGATACGCAGTATTTT.